This T cell receptor beta chain was captured by sequencing in a study of regulatory dendritic cells for organ transplantation. With respect to this clone: Antigen: not known.

FACS sorted CD4+ or CD8+ T cells into CD45RA+ naive and CD45RO+ memory. The CDR3 is made up of 16 amino acids. V lost 0 bases and J lost 6; bases outside the gene matches: 5. The germline gives CDR1 MNHEY, CDR2 SVGAGI. TCRdb's copy holds only in-frame clones and misses some; the assay was immunoSEQ multiplex PCR. The sample shows 30,000 to 35,000 clones, roughly nine tenths of them seen only once. Study-wide findings and caveats: Memory CD8+ clonal expansion seemed more limited with regulatory than mature dendritic cells. Considerable individual heterogeneity was seen in alloreactive memory CD8+ T cells. Memory CD8+ T cells were the most oligoclonal; naive cells were highly diverse.

The chain uses TRBV6-5 and TRBJ2-1; 10 nucleotides line up with TRBD1. This TCR was sampled from a human donor in good health. The specimen was naive CD4+ T cells from blood. This sample's subset: CD45RA+ naive T cells. The CDR3 protein is CASSYSWDRGSNEQFF. As DNA, the CDR3 is TGTGCCAGCAGTTACTCTTGGGACAGGGGCTCCAATGAGCAGTTCTTC.